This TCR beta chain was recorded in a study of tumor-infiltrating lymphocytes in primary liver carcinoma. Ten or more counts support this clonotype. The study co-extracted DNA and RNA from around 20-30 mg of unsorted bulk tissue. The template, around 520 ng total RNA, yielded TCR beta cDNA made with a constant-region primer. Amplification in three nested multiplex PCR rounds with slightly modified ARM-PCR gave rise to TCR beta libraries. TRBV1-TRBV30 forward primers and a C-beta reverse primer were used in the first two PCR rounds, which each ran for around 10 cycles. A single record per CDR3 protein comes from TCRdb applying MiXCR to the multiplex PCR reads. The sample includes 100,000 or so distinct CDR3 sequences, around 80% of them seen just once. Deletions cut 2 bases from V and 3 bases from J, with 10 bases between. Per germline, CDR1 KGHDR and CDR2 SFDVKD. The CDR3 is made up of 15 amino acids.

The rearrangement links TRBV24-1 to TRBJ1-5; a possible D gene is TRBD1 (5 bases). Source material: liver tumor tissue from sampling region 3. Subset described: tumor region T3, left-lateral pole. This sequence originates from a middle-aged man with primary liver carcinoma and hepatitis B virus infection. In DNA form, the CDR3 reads TGTGCCACCAGTGATTCTCAGGGCTACAATCAGCCCCAGCATTTT. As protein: CATSDSQGYNQPQHF.